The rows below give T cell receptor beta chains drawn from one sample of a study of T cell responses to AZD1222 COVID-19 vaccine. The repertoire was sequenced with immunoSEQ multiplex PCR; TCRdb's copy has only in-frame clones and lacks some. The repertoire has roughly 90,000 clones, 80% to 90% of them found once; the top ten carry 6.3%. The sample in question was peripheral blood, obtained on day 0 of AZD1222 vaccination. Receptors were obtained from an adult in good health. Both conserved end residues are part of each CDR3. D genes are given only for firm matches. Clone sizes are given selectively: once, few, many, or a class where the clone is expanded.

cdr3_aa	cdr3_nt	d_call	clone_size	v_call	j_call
CASSFRGQENYGYTF	TGTGCCAGCAGCTTCCGGGGGCAAGAGAACTATGGCTACACCTTC	-	few	TRBV5-8	TRBJ1-2
CASSEEGGSTDTQYF	TGTGCCAGCAGTGAGGAGGGGGGAAGCACAGATACGCAGTATTTT	-	-	TRBV6-4	TRBJ2-3
CSAGSYNEQFF	TGCAGTGCAGGGAGTTACAATGAGCAGTTCTTC	-	few	TRBV20-1	TRBJ2-1
CSVERQMNYGYTF	TGCAGCGTTGAGCGGCAGATGAACTATGGCTACACCTTC	-	-	TRBV29-1	TRBJ1-2
CASSPLGRNSNQPQHF	TGTGCCAGTAGTCCACTGGGACGAAATAGCAATCAGCCCCAGCATTTT	-	-	TRBV19	TRBJ1-5
CASELPGRRDTEAFF	TGTGCCAGCGAACTTCCGGGACGAAGGGACACTGAAGCTTTCTTT	-	once	TRBV5-4	TRBJ1-1
CASRQDRGPNEQYF	TGTGCCAGCAGGCAGGACAGGGGACCTAACGAGCAGTACTTC	TRBD1	-	TRBV27	TRBJ2-7
CASSPLGGSYGYTF	TGTGCCAGCTCACCACTAGGCGGAAGCTATGGCTACACCTTC	-	-	TRBV18	TRBJ1-2
CATIPLAGVTNEQFF	TGTGCCACCATCCCACTAGCGGGAGTGACGAATGAGCAGTTCTTC	TRBD2	-	TRBV6-6	TRBJ2-1
CASRQGAPVYGYTF	TGTGCCAGCAGGCAGGGGGCCCCCGTCTATGGCTACACCTTC	TRBD1	few	TRBV6-5	TRBJ1-2
CASSVGRAVRGLTGELFF	TGTGCCAGCAGCGTAGGTAGGGCAGTTCGGGGACTCACCGGGGAGCTGTTTTTT	-	-	TRBV9	TRBJ2-2
CASSYGLQETQYF	TGTGCCAGCAGCTACGGACTTCAAGAGACCCAGTACTTC	-	once	TRBV7-9	TRBJ2-5
CASSPRGGGDTKAFF	TGTGCCAGCAGCCCCCGGGGAGGAGGGGACACTAAAGCTTTCTTT	-	-	TRBV3-1/TRBV3-2	TRBJ1-1
CATSDFARPNQPQHF	TGTGCCACCAGTGATTTCGCCCGCCCCAATCAGCCCCAGCATTTT	-	-	TRBV24-1	TRBJ1-5
CASSSGLAGANEQFF	TGTGCCAGCAGCTCGGGACTAGCGGGAGCCAATGAGCAGTTCTTC	TRBD2	-	TRBV7-3	TRBJ2-1
CASSIQYEQYF	TGTGCCAGCAGCATACAATACGAGCAGTACTTC	-	-	TRBV3-1/TRBV3-2	TRBJ2-7
CASSSGRGATNEKLFF	TGTGCCAGCAGCTCTGGACGGGGAGCAACTAATGAAAAACTGTTTTTT	-	-	TRBV7-6	TRBJ1-4
CATSRGGMNTEAFF	TGTGCCACCAGCAGAGGGGGGATGAACACTGAAGCTTTCTTT	-	-	TRBV15	TRBJ1-1
CASSAQGSGTEAFF	TGTGCCAGCAGCGCCCAGGGGTCTGGCACTGAAGCTTTCTTT	-	once	TRBV9	TRBJ1-1
CASSFFNSPNQPQHF	TGTGCCAGCAGTTTTTTTAACTCCCCGAATCAGCCCCAGCATTTT	-	few	TRBV27	TRBJ1-5
CASSSTGSGNTIYF	TGCGCCAGCAGCTCGACAGGGTCTGGAAACACCATATATTTT	TRBD1	-	TRBV5-1	TRBJ1-3
CASSRGGYGEQYF	TGTGCCAGTAGTAGAGGGGGGTACGGCGAGCAGTACTTC	-	-	TRBV19	TRBJ2-7
CASSPGYKVSIGNQPQHF	TGTGCCAGCAGCCCAGGGTACAAGGTGTCGATTGGCAATCAGCCCCAGCATTTT	-	-	TRBV7-8	TRBJ1-5
CASKGRGNTGELFF	TGTGCCAGCAAGGGCAGGGGGAACACCGGGGAGCTGTTTTTT	-	-	TRBV6-5	TRBJ2-2
CATSGTGWGTDTQYF	TGTGCCACATCCGGGACAGGGTGGGGAACAGATACGCAGTATTTT	TRBD1	-	TRBV27	TRBJ2-3
CASSSRPNEKLFF	TGTGCCAGCAGCTCACGTCCTAATGAAAAACTGTTTTTT	-	-	TRBV13	TRBJ1-4
CASSVQVGETGNTIYF	TGTGCCAGCAGTGTACAGGTTGGGGAGACTGGAAACACCATATATTTT	-	few	TRBV2	TRBJ1-3
CASSSYTRVKGSHEQFF	TGTGCCAGCAGCTCCTACACTAGGGTTAAAGGTTCCCATGAGCAGTTCTTC	-	-	TRBV13	TRBJ2-1
CASSIDHTNPGELFF	TGTGCCAGTAGTATAGATCATACCAATCCCGGGGAGCTGTTTTTT	-	-	TRBV19	TRBJ2-2
CASSLSPENTIYF	TGCGCCAGCAGCCTCTCTCCCGAAAACACCATATATTTT	-	-	TRBV5-1	TRBJ1-3
CASSPPSGTDTQYF	TGTGCCAGCTCACCACCGTCGGGTACGGATACGCAGTATTTT	-	-	TRBV18	TRBJ2-3
CASMGGRTEAFF	TGTGCCAGCATGGGGGGGCGAACTGAAGCTTTCTTT	-	-	TRBV6-5	TRBJ1-1
CASSLLANYGYTF	TGTGCCAGCAGCTTGCTGGCTAACTATGGCTACACCTTC	-	few	TRBV7-2	TRBJ1-2
CASSSRASGRGGTQYF	TGTGCCAGCAGCTCACGGGCTAGCGGGAGAGGAGGTACGCAGTATTTT	TRBD2	-	TRBV13	TRBJ2-3
CASSPYENQPQHF	TGTGCCAGCAGCCCCTACGAGAATCAGCCCCAGCATTTT	-	-	TRBV2	TRBJ1-5
CASSPGQGLETQYF	TGTGCCAGCAGCCCCGGGCAGGGGTTGGAGACCCAGTACTTC	-	-	TRBV7-8	TRBJ2-5
CASSVAAGGPSDTQYF	TGTGCCAGCAGCGTAGCGGCGGGAGGGCCGTCGGATACGCAGTATTTT	TRBD2	-	TRBV9	TRBJ2-3
CASSERMDRGPGANVLTF	TGCGCCAGCAGCGAAAGGATGGACAGGGGGCCTGGGGCCAACGTCCTGACTTTC	TRBD1	-	TRBV5-1	TRBJ2-6
CASSSRDNYEQYF	TGTGCCAGCAGCAGCCGGGACAACTACGAGCAGTACTTC	-	once	TRBV21-1	TRBJ2-7
CASSLGQEVRPQHF	TGTGCCAGCAGCCTCGGACAGGAGGTTCGGCCCCAGCATTTT	TRBD1	-	TRBV5-6	TRBJ1-5
CASSTPGDYSNQPQHF	TGTGCCAGTAGTACGCCGGGAGACTATAGCAATCAGCCCCAGCATTTT	-	-	TRBV19	TRBJ1-5
CASSQHQTAVQYF	TGTGCCAGCAGCCAACACCAAACAGCGGTCCAGTACTTC	-	-	TRBV14	TRBJ2-4
CASSPGHDSGYTF	TGTGCCAGCAGCCCGGGCCACGATTCTGGCTACACCTTC	-	-	TRBV5-5	TRBJ1-2
CASSKEVDKLFF	TGTGCCAGCTCCAAAGAGGTCGACAAGCTGTTTTTT	-	-	TRBV6-5	TRBJ2-2
CASSETGLYNSPLHF	TGTGCCAGCAGTGAAACCGGGTTGTATAATTCACCCCTCCACTTT	-	-	TRBV2	TRBJ1-6
CASKGRHNSPLHF	TGTGCCAGTAAGGGACGGCATAATTCACCCCTCCACTTT	-	-	TRBV19	TRBJ1-6
CASSLGGGATGELFF	TGTGCCAGCAGCTTAGGCGGGGGGGCCACCGGGGAGCTGTTTTTT	TRBD2	-	TRBV11-2	TRBJ2-2
CASRPGQAESSGNTIYF	TGCGCCAGCAGACCGGGACAAGCGGAAAGCTCTGGAAACACCATATATTTT	-	-	TRBV5-1	TRBJ1-3
CASSPSRAWGTIYF	TGTGCCAGCAGCCCCTCGCGGGCGTGGGGCACCATATATTTT	-	-	TRBV3-1/TRBV3-2	TRBJ1-3
CAIRIGQGNSPLHF	TGTGCCATCAGGATCGGACAAGGAAATTCACCCCTCCACTTT	-	-	TRBV10-3	TRBJ1-6
CASSDGKNSGANVLTF	TGTGCCAGCAGCGACGGGAAGAACTCTGGGGCCAACGTCCTGACTTTC	-	-	TRBV7-2	TRBJ2-6
CASSSVAGGGRATQYF	TGTGCCAGCAGCTCGGTAGCGGGGGGGGGTCGAGCGACCCAGTACTTC	TRBD2	-	TRBV7-6	TRBJ2-5
CASSDGPLEQYF	TGTGCCAGCAGTGATGGGCCCCTGGAGCAGTACTTC	-	-	TRBV6-1	TRBJ2-7
CASRREVAYEQYF	TGTGCCAGCAGAAGGGAGGTTGCCTACGAGCAGTACTTC	-	-	TRBV7-9	TRBJ2-7
CATAGRGSSYEQYF	TGTGCCACCGCGGGGCGGGGGAGCTCCTACGAGCAGTACTTC	TRBD2	-	TRBV27	TRBJ2-7
CASSGLGNSPLHF	TGTGCCAGCAGCGGGCTGGGAAATTCACCCCTCCACTTT	-	-	TRBV9	TRBJ1-6
CASSSYPGTGFGNTIYF	TGTGCCAGCAGCTCTTACCCAGGGACAGGTTTTGGAAACACCATATATTTT	TRBD1	once	TRBV11-2	TRBJ1-3
CASSHRGASNTGELFF	TGCGCCAGCAGCCATAGGGGGGCCTCGAACACCGGGGAGCTGTTTTTT	-	few	TRBV4-1	TRBJ2-2